These 21 T cell receptor beta chains share one sample of origin, sequenced in a study of T cells after yellow fever vaccination. In TCRdb, the 5' RACE reads were re-called with MiXCR into one record per CDR3 protein. Of some 220,000 distinct CDR3 sequences listed, 3% to 3.5% were seen once; the top ten hold roughly 3.2%. The sample in question was CD4+ T cells sorted from PBMCs, obtained 10 days after the yellow fever booster vaccination. The receptors originated from a man younger than 30 who received the YFV17D yellow fever vaccine.

This clonotype was recorded many times. The chain joins TRBV6-5 to TRBJ2-1; 8 nucleotides agree with TRBD2. The CDR3 spans 14 residues. The V gene's germline CDR1 is MNHEY and CDR2 SVGAGI. The trim removed 6 bases at V and 5 bases at J, leaving 6 bases unmatched. The CDR3 sequence is CASSRGGFDNEQFF. As DNA, the CDR3 is TGTGCCAGCAGCCGGGGGGGGTTCGACAATGAGCAGTTCTTC.

This chain links TRBV10-3 with TRBJ2-7, with a possible D match to TRBD1 (6 bases). CDR1 and CDR2 (germline): ENHRY, SYGVKD. The V and J ends lost 3 bases and 2 bases respectively, with 14 bases between them. The CDR3 is 15 amino acids. The CDR3 region is CAISDSTGNPYEQYF. In DNA form, the CDR3 reads TGTGCCATCAGTGACTCGACAGGCAACCCCTACGAGCAGTACTTC.

The chain couples TRBV6-6 to TRBJ2-5, with 7 bases matching TRBD1. Germline values: CDR1 MNHNY, CDR2 SVGAGI (reference sequence). Germline trimming cut 5 bases from V and 6 bases from J; bases unmatched to any gene: 9. CDR3 length: 14 amino acids. In nucleotides, the CDR3 is TGTGCCAGCAGTGACGACAGGGTTGAGCAGACCCAGTACTTC. It encodes CASSDDRVEQTQYF.

In this sample, this clonotype turned up many times. The rearrangement links TRBV30 to TRBJ2-3, with TRBD1 matching over 8 bases. The CDR3 length is 13 residues. In germline, CDR1 is GTSNPN, CDR2 SVGIG (reference sequence). The V gene end was trimmed by 3 bases and the J gene end by 1 base; junction bases not matched to a gene: 0. This chain's CDR3 is CAWRQGGTDTQYF. Here the CDR3 DNA reads TGTGCCTGGAGACAGGGGGGCACAGATACGCAGTATTTT.

The V call is TRBV5-1, the J call TRBJ2-3; D gene unclear. Trimming took off 0 bases at V and 6 bases at J, with 5 bases between the two ends. The CDR3 extends over 12 amino acids. Germline V gives CDR1 SGHRS, CDR2 YFSETQ. The CDR3 is CASSLEFDTQYF. The CDR3 nucleotides read TGCGCCAGCAGCTTGGAATTCGATACGCAGTATTTT.

This clonotype was counted at least ten times. The chain links TRBV5-1 to TRBJ2-3, with D maybe TRBD1 (5 bases). The CDR3 is 13 amino acids. Trimming removed 0 bases from V and 5 bases from J, with 7 bases in between. CDR1 is SGHRS and CDR2 is YFSETQ in the germline V gene. CDR3 residues: CASSLEGQDTQYF. In nucleotides, the CDR3 is TGCGCCAGCAGCTTGGAGGGGCAAGATACGCAGTATTTT.

This clonotype was detected ten times or more. V and J are TRBV5-5 and TRBJ1-5, with 7 bases that match TRBD1. The CDR3 runs 13 residues. Germline V gives CDR1 SGHKS, CDR2 YYEKEE (reference sequence). Losses at the gene ends were 2 bases for V and 11 bases for J; bases not matched to a gene: 7. This CDR3 is CASSFESGTAQHF. As DNA, the CDR3 is TGTGCCAGCAGCTTTGAGTCCGGGACAGCCCAGCATTTT. The full variable domain, in which reference TRBV5-5 and TRBJ1-5 provide the parts outside the CDR3, is DAGVTQSPTHLIKTRGQQVTLRCSPISGHKSVSWYQQVLGQGPQFIFQYYEKEERGRGNFPDRFSARQFPNYSSELNVNALLLGDSALYLCASSFESGTAQHFGDGTRLSIL.

This clonotype was recorded a few times. The CDR3 region has the DNA TGCGCCAGCAGCCAGGGCCTAACGGAAGCTTTCTTT. Translation gives CASSQGLTEAFF. The J gene is TRBJ1-1, the V gene TRBV4-1; D gene ambiguous. The CDR3 has 12 residues. Trimming took 3 bases from V and 8 from J, leaving 10 bases between them. CDR1 is MGHRA, CDR2 YSYEKL, per germline.

The table lists this clonotype with many counts. The DNA is omitted, as the CDR3 cannot be located on it reliably, and the CDR3 follows TCRdb's listing. The chain employs TRBV7-9 and TRBJ2-3. Germline assignment: CDR1 SEHNR and CDR2 FQNEAQ (reference sequence). The CDR3 spans 12 amino acids, including both terminal residues. CDR3 sequence reads: CASSEVGEGAYF.

There are a few counts of this clonotype. The CDR3 DNA follows: TGTGCCAGCAGCTTAGGTGGGGATAGCTATGGCTACACCTTC. Its protein product is CASSLGGDSYGYTF. The gene calls are TRBV7-9 and TRBJ1-2, with D uncertain. There are 14 residues in the CDR3. The V end was cut by 1 base, the J end by 4 bases, with 10 bases between. Germline CDR1 SEHNR, CDR2 FQNEAQ (reference sequence).

This clonotype occurred many times. The V call is TRBV20-1, the J call TRBJ1-1; 7 bases fit TRBD1. Germline V gene data show CDR1 as DFQATT and CDR2 as SNEGSKA (reference sequence). V was pared by 3 bases and J by 5 bases, with 9 bases of the junction left unmatched. The CDR3 consists of 14 residues. The CDR3 here is CSARGERQGTEAFF. The CDR3 DNA follows: TGCAGTGCTAGGGGGGAAAGACAGGGAACTGAAGCTTTCTTT.

At least ten counts were recorded for this clonotype. The genes are TRBV18 and TRBJ2-7; no reliable D call. The CDR3 is made up of 13 amino acids. CDR1 is KGHSH, CDR2 LQKENI, per germline. V gave up 0 bases and J gave up 3 bases, with 6 bases separating them. The CDR3 DNA reads TGTGCCAGCTCACCACCAGGGAACTACGAGCAGTACGTC. This codes for CASSPPGNYEQYV.

This clonotype occurred a few times. This chain connects TRBV20-1 to TRBJ1-1; a possible D gene is TRBD1 (6 bases). This CDR3 region has 11 residues. Germline CDR1 reads DFQATT; CDR2 reads SNEGSKA (reference sequence). Trimming cost V 4 bases and J 3 bases, with 6 bases left between them. CDR3 bases: TGCAGTGCTACAGGGGACACTGAAGCTTTCTTT. Translation gives CSATGDTEAFF.

At least ten counts were recorded for this clonotype. V usage is TRBV6-1 and J usage is TRBJ2-7; D may match TRBD1 or TRBD2 (5 bases each). Germline V gene data show CDR1 as MNHNS and CDR2 as SASEGT. The CDR3 contains 15 residues. Between the trimmed V and J ends, which lost 6 bases and 2 bases, there was a span of 17 bases. The CDR3: CASSRGGRGAYEQYV. The CDR3 DNA sequence: TGTGCCAGCAGCCGAGGCGGCCGAGGGGCCTACGAGCAGTACGTC.

This clonotype was counted only a few times. CDR3 loop: CASTKDRARLSNWDNEQFF. CDR3 coding DNA: TGTGCCAGCACCAAAGACAGGGCGCGTCTCAGCAATTGGGACAATGAGCAGTTCTTC. This chain uses TRBV7-2 with TRBJ2-1, with TRBD1 matching over 7 bases. CDR3 length equals 19 residues. Germline CDR1 and CDR2: SGHTA and FQGNSA. Losses at the gene ends were 7 bases for V and 5 bases for J; bases not matched to a gene: 23.

This clonotype was seen a handful of times. The chain is built from TRBV7-2 and TRBJ2-7; D might be TRBD2 (6 bases). This CDR3 is 13 amino acids long. Between the trimmed V and J ends, which lost 4 bases and 2 bases, there was a span of 9 bases. Germline V lookup: CDR1 SGHTA, CDR2 FQGNSA. The CDR3 here is CASSWDWTYEQYF. CDR3 DNA: TGTGCCAGCAGCTGGGACTGGACCTACGAGCAGTACTTC.

This chain connects TRBV9 to TRBJ1-1; D remains unclear. V was pared by 1 base and J by 1 base, with 8 bases between. This CDR3 spans 14 amino acids. Germline loops: CDR1 SGDLS, CDR2 YYNGEE. DNA of the CDR3: TGTGCCAGCAGCGTATCTTCTCAGAACACTGAAGCTTTCTTT. This gives the protein CASSVSSQNTEAFF. The full variable domain, completed using reference TRBV9 and TRBJ1-1, is DSGVTQTPKHLITATGQRVTLRCSPRSGDLSVYWYQQSLDQGLQFLIQYYNGEERAKGNILERFSAQQFPDLHSELNLSSLELGDSALYFCASSVSSQNTEAFFGQGTRLTVV.

This clonotype appeared a few times. The chain is built from TRBV4-1 and TRBJ1-1; unclear D gene. Germline-derived CDR1 and CDR2 are MGHRA and YSYEKL. V was shortened by 3 bases and J by 1 base, with 9 bases between the two germline ends. This CDR3 is built from 14 residues. In DNA, the CDR3 is TGCGCCAGCAGCCATCGAACCGGGAACACTGAAGCTTTCTTT. Amino acid sequence: CASSHRTGNTEAFF.

This clonotype was counted a few times. The chain carries TRBV5-5 and TRBJ2-5, with 7 bases lining up with TRBD1. With V trimmed by 3 bases and J by 13 bases, 12 bases remained unmatched. CDR3 size: 13 residues. CDR1 is SGHKS, CDR2 YYEKEE, per germline (reference sequence). The CDR3 DNA reads TGTGCCAGCAGCTCGAACAGGGGTTCGGACGGGTACTTC. Protein: CASSSNRGSDGYF.

This clonotype was picked up many times. V is TRBV11-2 and J is TRBJ2-4; D ambiguous. The V end was cut by 10 bases, the J end by 9 bases, with 16 bases between. Per germline, CDR1 SGHAT and CDR2 FQNNGV. The CDR3 sequence is 12 residues long. CDR3 nucleotides: TGTGCCACGCGACAACCCCGTGGCATTCAGTACTTC. It specifies CATRQPRGIQYF.

This clonotype was counted a few times. The rearrangement joins TRBV18 to TRBJ1-5, with D unclear. The germline gives CDR1 KGHSH, CDR2 LQKENI. This CDR3 comprises 13 residues. V dropped 2 bases and J dropped 7 bases, with 9 bases sitting between them. CDR3 sequence reads: CASSPSGQQPQHF. CDR3 sequence (DNA): TGTGCCAGCTCACCATCAGGTCAACAGCCCCAGCATTTT.